The 21 T cell receptor beta chains listed next were all sequenced from one sample in a study of radiotherapy plus CTLA-4 blockade in lung cancer. Clones were sequenced by immunoSEQ multiplex PCR, and TCRdb holds only the in-frame ones, with some missing. The sample has 55,000 to 65,000 clones; less than 85% are singletons. The material was peripheral blood, obtained from a patient treated with radiotherapy plus ipilimumab. The receptors derive from a human donor with non-small cell lung cancer who had a complete response to radiotherapy plus ipilimumab.

The chain is built from TRBV5-8 and TRBJ2-1; TRBD1 matches at 9 bases. Germline-derived CDR1 and CDR2 are SGHTS and YDEGEE. V dropped 3 bases and J dropped 4; count of bases not matched to a gene: 5. This CDR3 has 15 amino acids. CDR3 bases: TGTGCCAGCAGCTCCTGGGACAGGGTATACAATGAGCAGTTCTTC. Translation: CASSSWDRVYNEQFF.

This clone was seen more than once but under ten times. In nucleotides, the CDR3 is TGTGCCACCAGCTCCTCCGGGGGCTCCTATAATTCACCCCTCCACTTT. Residues: CATSSSGGSYNSPLHF. This sequence joins TRBV15 and TRBJ1-6; tentatively, D is TRBD1 (5 bases). There are 16 residues in the CDR3. V was trimmed by 5 bases and J by 0 bases, leaving 11 bases between them. The germline gives CDR1 LNHNV, CDR2 YYDKDF (reference sequence). Filled out from reference TRBV15 and TRBJ1-6, the complete variable domain reads DAMVIQNPRYQVTQFGKPVTLSCSQTLNHNVMYWYQQKSSQAPKLLFHYYDKDFNNEADTPDNFQSRRPNTSFCFLDIRSPGLGDTAMYLCATSSSGGSYNSPLHFGNGTRLTVT.

The V and J genes are TRBV2 and TRBJ2-7; D is ambiguous. V lost 3 bases, J lost 0 bases, and 3 bases lay in between. This CDR3 has 12 residues. Germline assignment: CDR1 SNHLY and CDR2 FYNNEI. The CDR3: CASSDSSYEQYF. CDR3 nucleotide sequence: TGTGCCAGCAGTGACAGCTCCTACGAGCAGTACTTC.

The chain links TRBV30 to TRBJ2-7, with TRBD2 identical over 7 bases. CDR3 size: 12 residues. The germline gives CDR1 GTSNPN, CDR2 SVGIG (reference sequence). V shed 1 base and J 12 bases; nucleotides not matched to a gene: 9. The CDR3 spells CAWSGAGNRVYF. In DNA form, the CDR3 reads TGTGCCTGGAGTGGAGCGGGAAACCGGGTGTACTTC. Variable domain in full (rest from reference TRBV30 and TRBJ2-7): SQTIHQWPATLVQPVGSPLSLECTVEGTSNPNLYWYRQAAGRGLQLLFYSVGIGQISSEVPQNLSASRPQDRQFILSSKKLLLSDSGFYLCAWSGAGNRVYFGPGTRLTVT.

The gene calls are TRBV4-3 and TRBJ2-3; possibly TRBD2 for D (8 bases). This CDR3 region has 16 residues. CDR1 and CDR2 from the germline V gene are LGHNA and YSLEER. Trimming left V 1 base short and J 5 bases short, with 16 bases between. The CDR3, as DNA: TGCGCCAGCAGCCAAGGTCCGGGAGGGGGCGTAGATACGCAGTATTTT. Amino acids: CASSQGPGGGVDTQYF.

This chain connects TRBV4-3 to TRBJ1-2; a weak D match, TRBD1 (5 bases). CDR1 is LGHNA, CDR2 YSLEER, per germline. CDR3 length equals 13 residues. The germline V and J ends were trimmed by 5 bases and 1 base, with 8 bases remaining between them. The CDR3 is CASSYRGNYGYTF. The CDR3 DNA reads as TGCGCCAGCAGCTATAGGGGTAACTATGGCTACACCTTC.

V gene TRBV19 combines with J gene TRBJ2-5; TRBD1 aligns across 7 bases. The assigned J gene may be wrong: the sequence end matches TRBJ2-7 better. The V gene's germline CDR1 is LNHDA and CDR2 SQIVND (reference sequence). The length of the CDR3 is 13 residues. The CDR3: CASSSTGKGEQYF. In nucleotides, the CDR3 is TGTGCCAGTAGTTCGACAGGGAAGGGCGAGCAGTACTTC.

This clone was counted only a few times. This chain links TRBV5-1 with TRBJ2-2, with D maybe TRBD1 (7 bases). Germline CDR1 SGHRS, CDR2 YFSETQ. V lost 4 bases, J lost 3 bases, and 16 bases lay in between. This CDR3 is 16 amino acids long. This chain's CDR3 is CASSAGQRKDTGELFF. CDR3 DNA sequence: TGCGCCAGCAGCGCGGGACAGAGAAAGGACACCGGGGAGCTGTTTTTT.

The CDR3 reads CASSYSGQGAYEQYF. As DNA, the CDR3 is TGTGCCAGCAGTTACTCGGGACAGGGGGCCTACGAGCAGTACTTC. This chain uses TRBV6-6 with TRBJ2-7, with 11 bases fitting TRBD1. The junction had 0 bases not matched to a gene; V was cut back by 0 bases and J by 2 bases. From germline, CDR1 is MNHNY and CDR2 SVGAGI (reference sequence). The CDR3 consists of 15 residues.

J is TRBJ1-4 and V is TRBV30; 8 bases map to TRBD1. The CDR3 sequence is 13 residues long. CDR1 GTSNPN and CDR2 SVGIG come from the germline V gene (reference sequence). After removal of 0 bases from V and 11 bases from J, the junction contained 5 bases not matched to a gene. CDR3 bases: TGTGCCTGGAGTGTAGGGACAGGAAGGAAACTGTTTTTT. This sequence encodes CAWSVGTGRKLFF. Drawing the rest from reference TRBV30 and TRBJ1-4, the complete variable domain is SQTIHQWPATLVQPVGSPLSLECTVEGTSNPNLYWYRQAAGRGLQLLFYSVGIGQISSEVPQNLSASRPQDRQFILSSKKLLLSDSGFYLCAWSVGTGRKLFFGSGTQLSVL.

This chain joins TRBV12-5 and TRBJ2-5; the D gene is possibly TRBD2 (5 bases). V gave up 2 bases and J gave up 5 bases, with 9 bases separating them. The CDR3 length is 13 residues. Germline values: CDR1 LGHNT, CDR2 FRNRAP. The DNA for the CDR3 is TGTGCTAGTGGTTTGTTGGGCGGGGAGACCCAGTACTTC. Translation: CASGLLGGETQYF.

The chain combines TRBV14 with TRBJ2-1, with D perhaps TRBD1 (5 bases). CDR1 is SGHDN and CDR2 is FVKESK in the germline V gene. This CDR3 is 16 amino acids long. The V end was cut by 4 bases, the J end by 4 bases, with 17 bases between. The CDR3: CASSRTRQTYYNEQFF. In nucleotides, the CDR3 is TGTGCCAGCAGCCGGACCCGACAGACGTATTACAATGAGCAGTTCTTC.

The chain couples TRBV18 to TRBJ1-1; TRBD1 matches 7 bases. Germline loops: CDR1 KGHSH, CDR2 LQKENI. The CDR3 length is 15 residues. Trimming at V came to 6 bases and at J to 10 bases, leaving 17 bases not matched to a gene. CDR3 sequence reads: CASSTRTGGPGGAFF. The CDR3 DNA reads TGTGCCAGCTCCACCCGGACAGGAGGACCCGGAGGAGCTTTCTTT.

V and J are TRBV30 and TRBJ1-2; no firm D call. The CDR3 covers 15 residues. Germline V gene lookup returns CDR1 GTSNPN and CDR2 SVGIG (reference sequence). V gave up 0 bases and J gave up 4 bases, with 15 bases separating them. The CDR3, as DNA: TGTGCCTGGAGTGTACGTCGGTCTTCCCCCTATGGCTACACCTTC. It encodes CAWSVRRSSPYGYTF.

The chain links TRBV6-5 to TRBJ2-1, with D possibly being TRBD2 (5 bases). Between the trimmed V and J ends, which lost 2 bases and 5 bases, there was a span of 16 bases. CDR3 size: 16 residues. Germline CDR1 reads MNHEY; CDR2 reads SVGAGI. CDR3 loop: CASSYTGIAPNNEQFF. The DNA of the CDR3 is TGTGCCAGCAGTTACACGGGAATAGCCCCCAACAATGAGCAGTTCTTC.

The chain combines TRBV6-1 with TRBJ1-6, with TRBD1 identical over 8 bases. Germline loops: CDR1 MNHNS, CDR2 SASEGT. This CDR3 is 15 amino acids long. The V segment lost 3 bases and the J segment 7 bases; nucleotides outside the gene matches: 5. The chain's CDR3 is CASSDGQGLNSPLHF. The CDR3 nucleotides are TGTGCCAGCAGTGATGGACAGGGCCTAAATTCACCCCTCCACTTT.

The V call is TRBV7-2, the J call TRBJ1-1, with TRBD1 matching 9 bases. The CDR3 has 14 residues. J gave up 10 bases and V 0 bases, and 6 bases lay outside the gene matches. Germline V gene lookup returns CDR1 SGHTA and CDR2 FQGNSA. This chain's CDR3 is CASSLAGDRVRAFF. DNA of the CDR3: TGTGCCAGCAGCTTAGCGGGGGACAGGGTGCGAGCTTTCTTT.

V gene TRBV5-5 combines with J gene TRBJ2-7, with 14 bases that match TRBD2. Germline CDR1 SGHKS, CDR2 YYEKEE (reference sequence). This CDR3 contains 17 residues. Losses at the gene ends were 0 bases for V and 6 bases for J; bases not matched to a gene: 8. The CDR3 loop reads CASSLESGTSGSGEQYF. CDR3 nucleotides: TGTGCCAGCAGCTTGGAGTCGGGGACTAGCGGGAGTGGCGAGCAGTACTTC. Supplemented by reference TRBV5-5 and TRBJ2-7, the full variable domain reads DAGVTQSPTHLIKTRGQQVTLRCSPISGHKSVSWYQQVLGQGPQFIFQYYEKEERGRGNFPDRFSARQFPNYSSELNVNALLLGDSALYLCASSLESGTSGSGEQYFGPGTRLTVT.

The gene calls are TRBV25-1 and TRBJ2-5; 9 bases fit TRBD2. The CDR3 contains 13 residues. The V gene's germline CDR1 is MGHDK and CDR2 SYGVNS. Losses at the gene ends were 5 bases for V and 5 bases for J; bases not matched to a gene: 3. The CDR3 region has the DNA TGTGCCAGCAGTACTAGCGGGCCGGAGACCCAGTACTTC. This translates into CASSTSGPETQYF.

CDR3: CASSQDSRNSPLHF. CDR3 sequence (DNA): TGTGCCAGCTCACAGGACAGTAGGAATTCACCCCTCCACTTT. The chain employs TRBV18 and TRBJ1-6; D may be TRBD1 (6 bases). V was trimmed by 4 bases and J by 7 bases, leaving 11 bases between them. CDR3 size: 14 residues. CDR1 is KGHSH and CDR2 is LQKENI in the germline V gene.

This chain connects TRBV15 to TRBJ2-5, with TRBD1 matching 7 bases. Germline lookup yields CDR1 LNHNV and CDR2 YYDKDF (reference sequence). V was clipped by 5 bases and J by 2 bases; unmatched bases: 17. The CDR3 runs 18 residues. This CDR3 is CATSGQHRGLGIQETQYF. The CDR3 DNA is TGTGCCACCAGCGGACAACACAGGGGTTTAGGGATACAAGAGACCCAGTACTTC. Looking up the rest from reference TRBV15 and TRBJ2-5 gives the full variable domain: DAMVIQNPRYQVTQFGKPVTLSCSQTLNHNVMYWYQQKSSQAPKLLFHYYDKDFNNEADTPDNFQSRRPNTSFCFLDIRSPGLGDTAMYLCATSGQHRGLGIQETQYFGPGTRLLVL.